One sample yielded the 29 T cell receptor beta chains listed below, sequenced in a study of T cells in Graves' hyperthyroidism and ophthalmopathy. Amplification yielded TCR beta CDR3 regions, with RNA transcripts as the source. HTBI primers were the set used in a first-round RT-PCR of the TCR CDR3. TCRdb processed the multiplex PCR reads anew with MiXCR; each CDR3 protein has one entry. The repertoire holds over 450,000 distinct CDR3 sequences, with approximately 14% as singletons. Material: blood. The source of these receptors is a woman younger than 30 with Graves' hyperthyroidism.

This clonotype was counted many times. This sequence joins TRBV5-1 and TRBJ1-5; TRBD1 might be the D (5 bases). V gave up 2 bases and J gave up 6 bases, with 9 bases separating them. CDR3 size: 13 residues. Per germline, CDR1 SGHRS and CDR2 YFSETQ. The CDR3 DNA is TGCGCCAGCAGCTTTGAGGGGATTCAGCCCCAGCATTTT. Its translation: CASSFEGIQPQHF.

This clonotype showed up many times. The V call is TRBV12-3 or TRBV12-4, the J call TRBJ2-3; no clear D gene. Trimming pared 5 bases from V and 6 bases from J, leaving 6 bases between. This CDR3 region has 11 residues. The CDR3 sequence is CASSTGDTQYF. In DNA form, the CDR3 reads TGTGCCAGCAGTACCGGGGATACGCAGTATTTT.

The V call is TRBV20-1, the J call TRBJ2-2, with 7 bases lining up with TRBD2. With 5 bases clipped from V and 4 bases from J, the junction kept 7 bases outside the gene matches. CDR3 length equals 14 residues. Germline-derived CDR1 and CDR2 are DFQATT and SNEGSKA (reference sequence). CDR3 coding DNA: TGCAGTGCTGCGGGGGTAGGATTCACCGGGGAGCTGTTTTTT. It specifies CSAAGVGFTGELFF.

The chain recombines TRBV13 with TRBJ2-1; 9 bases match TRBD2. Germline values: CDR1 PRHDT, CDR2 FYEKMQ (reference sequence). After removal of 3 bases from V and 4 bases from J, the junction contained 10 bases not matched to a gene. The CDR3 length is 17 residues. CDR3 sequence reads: CASSFEGSGRYYNEQFF. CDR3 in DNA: TGTGCCAGCAGCTTTGAGGGTAGCGGGAGATATTACAATGAGCAGTTCTTC.

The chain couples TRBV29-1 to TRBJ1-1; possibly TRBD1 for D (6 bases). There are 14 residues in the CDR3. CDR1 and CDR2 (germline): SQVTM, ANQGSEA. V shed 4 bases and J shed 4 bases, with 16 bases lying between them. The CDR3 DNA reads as TGCAGCGTTGGCCGGGGGGGCAGCAGCACTGAAGCTTTCTTT. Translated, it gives CSVGRGGSSTEAFF.

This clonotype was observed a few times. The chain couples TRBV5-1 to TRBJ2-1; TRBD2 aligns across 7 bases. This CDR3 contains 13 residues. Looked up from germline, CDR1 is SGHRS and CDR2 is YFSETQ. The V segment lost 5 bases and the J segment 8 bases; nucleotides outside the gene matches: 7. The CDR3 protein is CASRLATVDEQFF. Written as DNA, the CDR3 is TGCGCCAGCAGACTAGCGACTGTGGATGAGCAGTTCTTC.

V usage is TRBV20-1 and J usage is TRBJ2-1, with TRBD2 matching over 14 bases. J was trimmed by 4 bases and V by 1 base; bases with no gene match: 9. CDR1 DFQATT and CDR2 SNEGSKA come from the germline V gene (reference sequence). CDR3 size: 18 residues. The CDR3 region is CSARGAGLAGVGYNEQFF. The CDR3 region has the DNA TGCAGTGCTAGAGGAGCGGGACTAGCGGGAGTAGGGTACAATGAGCAGTTCTTC.

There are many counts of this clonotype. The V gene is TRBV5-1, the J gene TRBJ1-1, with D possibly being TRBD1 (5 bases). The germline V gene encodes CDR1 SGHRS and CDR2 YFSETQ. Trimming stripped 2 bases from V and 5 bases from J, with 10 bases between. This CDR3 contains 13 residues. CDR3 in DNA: TGCGCCAGCAGCTTTGGGGACGTAACTGAAGCTTTCTTT. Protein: CASSFGDVTEAFF.

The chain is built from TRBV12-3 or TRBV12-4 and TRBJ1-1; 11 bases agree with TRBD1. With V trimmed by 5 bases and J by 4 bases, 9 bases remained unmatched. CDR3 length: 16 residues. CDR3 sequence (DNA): TGTGCCAGCAGTCCCGGGACAGGGGGAGTTGGCACTGAAGCTTTCTTT. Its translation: CASSPGTGGVGTEAFF.

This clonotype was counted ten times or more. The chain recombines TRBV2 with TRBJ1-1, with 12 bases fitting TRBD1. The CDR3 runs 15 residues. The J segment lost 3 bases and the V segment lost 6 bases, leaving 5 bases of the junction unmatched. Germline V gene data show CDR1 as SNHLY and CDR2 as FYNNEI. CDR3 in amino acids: CASRPGQGADTEAFF. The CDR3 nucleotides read TGTGCCAGCAGGCCGGGACAGGGGGCGGACACTGAAGCTTTCTTT.

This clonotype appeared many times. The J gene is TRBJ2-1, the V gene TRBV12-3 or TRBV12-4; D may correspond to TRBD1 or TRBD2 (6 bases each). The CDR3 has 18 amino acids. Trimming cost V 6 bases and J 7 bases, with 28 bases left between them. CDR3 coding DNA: TGTGCCAGCAGCACAAACCTGGGTGGAGGGGGGCGGGTGAATGAGCAGTTCTTC. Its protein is CASSTNLGGGGRVNEQFF.

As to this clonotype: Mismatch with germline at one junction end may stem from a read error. CDR3 loop: CASSPLAAQGDNGQFF. CDR3 sequence (DNA): TGCGCCAGCAGTCCACTAGCCGCACAGGGGGACAATGGGCAGTTCTTC. The chain uses TRBV27 and TRBJ2-1; 8 bases line up with TRBD1. CDR1 is MNHEY and CDR2 is SMNVEV in the germline V gene (reference sequence). CDR3 size: 16 residues.

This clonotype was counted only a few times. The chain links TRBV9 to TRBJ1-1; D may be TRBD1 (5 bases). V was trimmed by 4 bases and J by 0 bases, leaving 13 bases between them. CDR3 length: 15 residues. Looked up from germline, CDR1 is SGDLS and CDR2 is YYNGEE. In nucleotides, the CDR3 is TGTGCCAGCAGCAAGACGGACAAGTTGAACACTGAAGCTTTCTTT. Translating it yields CASSKTDKLNTEAFF.

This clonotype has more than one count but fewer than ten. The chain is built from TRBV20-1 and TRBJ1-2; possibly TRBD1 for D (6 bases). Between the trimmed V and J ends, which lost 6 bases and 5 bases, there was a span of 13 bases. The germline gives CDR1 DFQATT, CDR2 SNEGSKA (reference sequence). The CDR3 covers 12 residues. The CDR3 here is CSARQDRYGYTF. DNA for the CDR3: TGCAGTGCAAGACAGGACCGATATGGCTACACCTTC.

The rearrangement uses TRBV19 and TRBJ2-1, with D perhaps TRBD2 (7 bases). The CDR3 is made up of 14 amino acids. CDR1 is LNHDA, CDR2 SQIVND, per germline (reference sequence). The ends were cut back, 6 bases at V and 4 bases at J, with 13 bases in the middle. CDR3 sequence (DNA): TGTGCCAGTAGGATGGGGGGGGCGTACAATGAGCAGTTCTTC. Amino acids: CASRMGGAYNEQFF. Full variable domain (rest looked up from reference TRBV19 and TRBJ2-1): DGGITQSPKYLFRKEGQNVTLSCEQNLNHDAMYWYRQDPGQGLRLIYYSQIVNDFQKGDIAEGYSVSREKKESFPLTVTSAQKNPTAFYLCASRMGGAYNEQFFGPGTRLTVL.

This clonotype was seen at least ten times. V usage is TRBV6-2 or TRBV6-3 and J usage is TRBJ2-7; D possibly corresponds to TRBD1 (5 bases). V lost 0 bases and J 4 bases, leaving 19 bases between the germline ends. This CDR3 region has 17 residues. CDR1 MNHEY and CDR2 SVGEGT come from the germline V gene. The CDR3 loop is CASSYSIIGTGQYEQYV. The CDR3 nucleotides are TGTGCCAGCAGTTACTCGATAATCGGCACAGGACAATACGAGCAGTACGTC.

DNA of the CDR3: TGTGCCAGCAGCTCCCAGACCGATTACGAGCAGTACTTC. It codes for CASSSQTDYEQYF. The chain uses TRBV11-2 and TRBJ2-7; D not certain. The germline gives CDR1 SGHAT, CDR2 FQNNGV. Trimming pared 4 bases from V and 4 bases from J, leaving 11 bases between. This CDR3 is built from 13 residues.

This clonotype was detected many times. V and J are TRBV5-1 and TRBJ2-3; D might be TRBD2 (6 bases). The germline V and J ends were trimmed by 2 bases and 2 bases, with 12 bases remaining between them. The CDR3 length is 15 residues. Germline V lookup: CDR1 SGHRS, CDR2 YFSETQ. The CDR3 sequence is CASSFQRAYTDTQYF. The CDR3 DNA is TGCGCCAGCAGCTTCCAGCGGGCCTACACAGATACGCAGTATTTT.

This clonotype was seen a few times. Here the CDR3 DNA reads TGTGCCAGTAGTATAAGTAGAGCGAACACTGAAGCTTTCTTT. Amino acids: CASSISRANTEAFF. The rearrangement uses TRBV19 and TRBJ1-1; D gene ambiguous. V lost 2 bases, J lost 1 base, and 8 bases lay in between. Germline assignment: CDR1 LNHDA and CDR2 SQIVND (reference sequence). CDR3 length: 14 residues.

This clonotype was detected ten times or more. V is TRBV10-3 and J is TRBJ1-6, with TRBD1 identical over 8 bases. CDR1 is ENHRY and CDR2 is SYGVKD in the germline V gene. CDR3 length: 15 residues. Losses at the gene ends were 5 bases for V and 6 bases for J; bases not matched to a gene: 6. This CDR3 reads CAISYLGQANSPLHF. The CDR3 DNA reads TGTGCCATCAGTTACCTGGGACAGGCTAATTCACCCCTCCACTTT.

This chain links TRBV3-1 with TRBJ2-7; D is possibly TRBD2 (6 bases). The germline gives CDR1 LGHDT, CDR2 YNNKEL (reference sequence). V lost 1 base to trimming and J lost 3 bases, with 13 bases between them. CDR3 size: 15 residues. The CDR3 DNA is TGTGCCAGCAGCCAAGTTGGTGGGAGGTTCTACGAGCAGTACTTC. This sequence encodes CASSQVGGRFYEQYF.

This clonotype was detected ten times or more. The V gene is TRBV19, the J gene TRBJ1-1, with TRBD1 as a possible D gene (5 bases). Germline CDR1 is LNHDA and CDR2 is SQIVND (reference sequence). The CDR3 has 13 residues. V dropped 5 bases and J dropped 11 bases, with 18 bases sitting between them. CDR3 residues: CASSPGPNVFAFF. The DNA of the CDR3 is TGTGCCAGTAGTCCGGGACCCAACGTCTTTGCTTTCTTT.

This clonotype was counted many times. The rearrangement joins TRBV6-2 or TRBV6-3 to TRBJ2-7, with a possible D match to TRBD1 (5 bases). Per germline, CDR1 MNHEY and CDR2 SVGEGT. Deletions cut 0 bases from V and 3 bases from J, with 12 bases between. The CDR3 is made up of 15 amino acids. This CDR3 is CASSYSPTVHYEQYV. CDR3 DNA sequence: TGTGCCAGCAGTTACTCCCCGACAGTACACTACGAGCAGTACGTC.

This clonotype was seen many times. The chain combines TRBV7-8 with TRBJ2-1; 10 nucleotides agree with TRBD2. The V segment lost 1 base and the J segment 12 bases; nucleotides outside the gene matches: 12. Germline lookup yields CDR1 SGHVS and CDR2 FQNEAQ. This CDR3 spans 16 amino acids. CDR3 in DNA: TGTGCCAGCAGCTTAGAACTAGCGGGAATGCTAGCGCGGCAGTTCTTC. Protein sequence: CASSLELAGMLARQFF.

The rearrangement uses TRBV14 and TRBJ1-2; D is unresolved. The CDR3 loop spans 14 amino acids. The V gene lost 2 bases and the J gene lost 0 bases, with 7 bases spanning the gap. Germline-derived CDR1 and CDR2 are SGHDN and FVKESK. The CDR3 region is CASSQYRTNYGYTF. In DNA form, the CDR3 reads TGTGCCAGCAGCCAATACAGAACTAACTATGGCTACACCTTC.

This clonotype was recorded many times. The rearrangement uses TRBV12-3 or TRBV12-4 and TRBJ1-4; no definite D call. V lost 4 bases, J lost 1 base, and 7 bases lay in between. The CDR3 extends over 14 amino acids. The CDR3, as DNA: TGTGCCAGCAGTTCGGCGGGAACTAATGAAAAACTGTTTTTT. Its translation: CASSSAGTNEKLFF.

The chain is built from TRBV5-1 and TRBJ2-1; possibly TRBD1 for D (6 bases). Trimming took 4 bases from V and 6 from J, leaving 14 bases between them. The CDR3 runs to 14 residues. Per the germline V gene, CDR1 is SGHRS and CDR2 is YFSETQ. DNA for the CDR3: TGCGCCAGCAGCAGGCCCCAGGGGTTCAATGAGCAGTTCTTC. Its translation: CASSRPQGFNEQFF.

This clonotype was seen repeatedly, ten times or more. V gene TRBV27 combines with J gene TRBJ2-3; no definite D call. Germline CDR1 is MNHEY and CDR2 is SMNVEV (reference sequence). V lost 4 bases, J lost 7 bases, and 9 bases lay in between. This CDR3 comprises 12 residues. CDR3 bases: TGTGCCAGCAGTTCCTCATTGCATACGCAGTATTTT. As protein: CASSSSLHTQYF.

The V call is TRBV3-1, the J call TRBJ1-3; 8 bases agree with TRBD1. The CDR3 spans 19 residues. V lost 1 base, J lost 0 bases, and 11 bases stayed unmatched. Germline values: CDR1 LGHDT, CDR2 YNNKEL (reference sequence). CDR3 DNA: TGTGCCAGCAGCCAAGGGGGGGTCCGACAGGGGATCTCTGGAAACACCATATATTTT. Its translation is CASSQGGVRQGISGNTIYF.